These 9 T cell receptor beta chains were all obtained from the same sample, sequenced in a study of blood T cell repertoires in COVID-19. TCRdb's table, derived via immunoSEQ multiplex PCR, lists solely in-frame clones and lacks some. The sample lists more than 300,000 clones, approximately 93% occurring once. The sample taken for sequencing was PBMCs or T cells enriched from blood (not recorded which). The origin of the receptors is a woman in her thirties or forties who had been exposed to COVID-19.

The chain recombines TRBV5-1 with TRBJ2-1; no definite D call. The CDR3 runs to 15 residues. V was shortened by 5 bases and J by 0 bases, with 12 bases between the two germline ends. Germline CDR1 is SGHRS and CDR2 is YFSETQ. CDR3 region: CASRDSVTSYNEQFF. The CDR3 region has the DNA TGCGCCAGCAGAGATTCAGTAACCTCCTACAATGAGCAGTTCTTC.

This chain uses TRBV28 with TRBJ1-6, with 8 nucleotides matching TRBD1. The CDR3 length is 15 residues. Germline trimming cut 4 bases from V and 7 bases from J; bases unmatched to any gene: 6. The germline CDR1 and CDR2 sequences are MDHEN and SYDVKM. CDR3 DNA: TGTGCCAGCAGTTCGACCGGGACAGGAAATTCACCCCTCCACTTT. It translates to CASSSTGTGNSPLHF.

The chain carries TRBV7-2 and TRBJ1-3, with D perhaps matching TRBD1 (5 bases). V was pared by 1 base and J by 0 bases, with 13 bases between. The CDR3 extends over 17 amino acids. Germline CDR1 SGHTA, CDR2 FQGNSA. This CDR3 reads CASSLVPPRDSGNTIYF. In DNA, the CDR3 is TGTGCCAGCAGCTTAGTTCCGCCCAGGGACTCTGGAAACACCATATATTTT.

As concerns this clone: Other DNA sequences in the same sample also yield this CDR3. V and J are TRBV12-3 or TRBV12-4 and TRBJ1-3, with D uncertain. V was clipped by 2 bases and J by 4 bases, with 3 bases between them. The CDR3 totals 12 residues. CDR3 sequence reads: CASSLQGNTIYF. The CDR3 region has the DNA TGTGCCAGCAGTTTACAAGGAAACACCATATATTTT.

The V gene is TRBV7-2, the J gene TRBJ1-2, with D perhaps matching TRBD1 (6 bases). Germline assignment: CDR1 SGHTA and CDR2 FQGNSA. The CDR3 runs to 14 residues. The V and J ends lost 3 bases and 4 bases respectively, with 12 bases between them. The CDR3 loop is CASSFGTNIYGYTF. CDR3 sequence (DNA): TGTGCCAGCAGCTTCGGGACAAACATCTATGGCTACACCTTC.

J is TRBJ1-4 and V is TRBV30, with D hard to call. Between the trimmed V and J ends, which lost 3 bases and 5 bases, there was a span of 13 bases. This CDR3 contains 14 residues. The germline gives CDR1 GTSNPN, CDR2 SVGIG (reference sequence). The CDR3 region is CAWSAGGPNEKLFF. As DNA, the CDR3 is TGTGCCTGGAGCGCAGGAGGACCGAATGAAAAACTGTTTTTT.

The V and J genes are TRBV6-5 and TRBJ1-5; D possibly corresponds to TRBD1 (6 bases). V was trimmed by 6 bases and J by 6 bases, leaving 15 bases between them. Germline CDR1 is MNHEY and CDR2 is SVGAGI. This CDR3 contains 14 residues. The CDR3 sequence is CASRARGGGQPQHF. Here the CDR3 DNA reads TGTGCCAGCAGGGCACGGGGGGGCGGTCAGCCCCAGCATTTT.

The chain uses TRBV29-1 and TRBJ2-7, with TRBD1 identical over 9 bases. V lost 5 bases, J lost 6 bases, and 8 bases stayed unmatched. The length of the CDR3 is 13 residues. In germline, CDR1 is SQVTM, CDR2 ANQGSEA. DNA for the CDR3: TGCAGCGTTACCGGGACAGGGTACGCCGAGCAGTACTTC. It encodes CSVTGTGYAEQYF.

The chain has TRBV7-2 and TRBJ2-1; a possible D gene is TRBD1 (6 bases). Germline-derived CDR1 and CDR2 are SGHTA and FQGNSA. The CDR3 sequence is 14 residues long. V was cut by 1 base and J by 8 bases, with 12 bases left in between. This CDR3 reads CASSLDRASDEQFF. The CDR3 region has the DNA TGTGCCAGCAGCTTAGACAGGGCCTCGGATGAGCAGTTCTTC.